The 9 T cell receptor beta chains in this list originate from one sample, sequenced in a study of vaccination and CD4 T cells after COVID-19. For these TCRs, the target antigens are not known. Sequenced with the Oncomine TCR Beta short-read assay was DNA taken from cultured CD4+ T cells. TCRdb re-derived calls from the PCR reads in MiXCR, one entry per CDR3 protein. This sample has approximately 18,000 distinct CDR3 sequences, with 44% found just once. Time point here: late sampling 161 to 241 days after vaccination in a few convalescent patients. Treatment in this sample: roughly 10-day PBMC culture with coronavirus spike peptide pools or control peptides (ViraFEST assay). The source material was CD4+ T cells from blood, cultured in vitro, sampled about 7 months after SARS-CoV-2 vaccination. Receptor source: a human donor who had recovered from COVID-19.

This chain uses TRBV15 with TRBJ2-7, with TRBD1 matching over 9 bases. CDR1 is LNHNV, CDR2 YYDKDF, per germline (reference sequence). The V segment lost 3 bases and the J segment 4 bases; nucleotides outside the gene matches: 1. The CDR3 is 13 residues long. The CDR3 DNA sequence: TGTGCCACCAGCAGGGACAGGGGATACGAGCAGTACTTC. Protein product: CATSRDRGYEQYF. The full variable domain, its missing parts supplied by reference TRBV15 and TRBJ2-7, is DAMVIQNPRYQVTQFGKPVTLSCSQTLNHNVMYWYQQKSSQAPKLLFHYYDKDFNNEADTPDNFQSRRPNTSFCFLDIRSPGLGDTAMYLCATSRDRGYEQYFGPGTRLTVT.

The V and J genes are TRBV2 and TRBJ2-6; possible D gene TRBD2, 6 bases. Between the trimmed V and J ends, which lost 8 bases and 10 bases, there was a span of 6 bases. Germline V lookup: CDR1 SNHLY, CDR2 FYNNEI. The CDR3 runs to 10 residues. The DNA of the CDR3 is TGTGCCAGCGGGGGGAACGTCCTGACTTTC. Translated, it gives CASGGNVLTF.

The J gene is TRBJ2-6, the V gene TRBV7-2, with 7 bases that match TRBD2. The CDR3 is 15 amino acids. Germline V gene sequence: CDR1 SGHTA, CDR2 FQGNSA. The junction had 3 bases not matched to a gene; V was cut back by 7 bases and J by 0 bases. The CDR3 region is CASNPGGSGANVLTF. The CDR3, as DNA: TGTGCCAGCAACCCGGGGGGCTCTGGGGCCAACGTCCTGACTTTC.

The V gene is TRBV7-9, the J gene TRBJ2-1, with D tentatively TRBD1 (6 bases). Trimming stripped 5 bases from V and 6 bases from J, with 23 bases between. The CDR3 sequence is 17 residues long. Germline-derived CDR1 and CDR2 are SEHNR and FQNEAQ (reference sequence). The CDR3 is CASSLTRGGSRGNEQFF. In nucleotides, the CDR3 is TGTGCCAGCAGCCTAACTAGAGGGGGATCTCGTGGCAATGAGCAGTTCTTC.

The table lists this clonotype with a few counts. The chain recombines TRBV20-1 with TRBJ2-5; D is unclear. Germline V gives CDR1 DFQATT, CDR2 SNEGSKA (reference sequence). The CDR3 is 13 amino acids. Trimming cost V 2 bases and J 4 bases, with 11 bases left between them. For the CDR3, the DNA is TGCAGTGCTAGACTCAACACAGCAGAGACCCAGTACTTC. This codes for CSARLNTAETQYF.

The chain is built from TRBV5-4 and TRBJ1-6; D gene ambiguous. CDR1 is SGHNT, CDR2 YYREEE, per germline (reference sequence). There are 15 residues in the CDR3. V lost 0 bases, J lost 5 bases, and 9 bases lay in between. CDR3 protein: CASSLGGADNSPLHF. CDR3 DNA: TGTGCCAGCAGCTTGGGTGGCGCGGATAATTCACCCCTCCACTTT.

The chain employs TRBV24-1 and TRBJ1-5; 10 bases fit TRBD1. The CDR3 has 14 amino acids. J gave up 10 bases and V 4 bases, and 6 bases lay outside the gene matches. CDR1 is KGHDR, CDR2 SFDVKD, per germline. Here the CDR3 DNA reads TGTGCCACCAGTGAAACGGGACAGGGGAATCCCCAGCATTTT. Protein sequence: CATSETGQGNPQHF.

This clonotype was seen only a few times. DNA for the CDR3: TGTGCCAGCAAGGTGGGCAACACTGAAGCTTTCTTT. This translates into CASKVGNTEAFF. The V call is TRBV6-1, the J call TRBJ1-1; D remains ambiguous. V lost 7 bases, J lost 2 bases, and 8 bases lay in between. The CDR3 length is 12 residues. Germline assignment: CDR1 MNHNS and CDR2 SASEGT.

The chain uses TRBV19 and TRBJ1-1; 7 nucleotides match TRBD1. The germline gives CDR1 LNHDA, CDR2 SQIVND (reference sequence). The CDR3 is 15 amino acids. V lost 4 bases and J lost 5; bases outside the gene matches: 10. CDR3 nucleotides: TGTGCCAGTAGTACTGCCCCAGGGGGGAGGACTGAAGCTTTCTTT. Protein: CASSTAPGGRTEAFF. The variable domain in full, completed from reference TRBV19 and TRBJ1-1, reads DGGITQSPKYLFRKEGQNVTLSCEQNLNHDAMYWYRQDPGQGLRLIYYSQIVNDFQKGDIAEGYSVSREKKESFPLTVTSAQKNPTAFYLCASSTAPGGRTEAFFGQGTRLTVV.